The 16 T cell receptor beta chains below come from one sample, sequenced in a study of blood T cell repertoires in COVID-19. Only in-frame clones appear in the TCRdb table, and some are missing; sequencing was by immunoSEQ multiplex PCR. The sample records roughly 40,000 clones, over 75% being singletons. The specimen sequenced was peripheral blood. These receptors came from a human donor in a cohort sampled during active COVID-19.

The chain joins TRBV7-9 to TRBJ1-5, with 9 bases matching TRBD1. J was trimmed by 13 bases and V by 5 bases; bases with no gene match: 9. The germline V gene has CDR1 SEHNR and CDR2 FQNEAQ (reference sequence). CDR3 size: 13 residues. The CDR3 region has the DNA TGTGCCAGCAGCACACAAACAGGGGGCGAGCAGCATTTT. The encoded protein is CASSTQTGGEQHF. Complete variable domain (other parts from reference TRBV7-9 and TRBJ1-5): DTGVSQNPRHKITKRGQNVTFRCDPISEHNRLYWYRQTLGQGPEFLTYFQNEAQLEKSRLLSDRFSAERPKGSFSTLEIQRTEQGDSAMYLCASSTQTGGEQHFGDGTRLSIL.

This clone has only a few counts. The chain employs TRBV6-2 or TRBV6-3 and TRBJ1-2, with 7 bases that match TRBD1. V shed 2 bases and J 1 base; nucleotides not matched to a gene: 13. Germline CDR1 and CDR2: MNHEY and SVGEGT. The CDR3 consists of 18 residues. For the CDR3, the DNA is TGTGCCAGCAGTTACACTATCGGCGGGGACAGCTTTAACTATGGCTACACCTTC. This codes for CASSYTIGGDSFNYGYTF.

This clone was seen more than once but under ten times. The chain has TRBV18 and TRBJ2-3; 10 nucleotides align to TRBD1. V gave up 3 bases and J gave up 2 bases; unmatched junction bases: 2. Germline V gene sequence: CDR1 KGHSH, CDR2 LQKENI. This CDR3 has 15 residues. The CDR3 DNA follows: TGTGCCAGCTCACCCGGGACAGGGGACACAGATACGCAGTATTTT. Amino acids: CASSPGTGDTDTQYF.

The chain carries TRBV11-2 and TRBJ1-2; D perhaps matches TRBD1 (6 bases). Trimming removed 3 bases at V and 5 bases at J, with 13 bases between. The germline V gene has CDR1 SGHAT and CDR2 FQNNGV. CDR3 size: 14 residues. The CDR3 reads CASSLESDSYGYTF. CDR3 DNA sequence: TGTGCCAGCAGCTTGGAATCGGACAGTTATGGCTACACCTTC.

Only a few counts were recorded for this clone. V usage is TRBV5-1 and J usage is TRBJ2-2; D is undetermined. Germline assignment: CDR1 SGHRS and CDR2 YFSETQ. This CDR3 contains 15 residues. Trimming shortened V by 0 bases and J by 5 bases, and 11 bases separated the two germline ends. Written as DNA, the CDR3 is TGCGCCAGCAGCTTGGGAAACAGTTTAACCGGGGAGCTGTTTTTT. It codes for CASSLGNSLTGELFF.

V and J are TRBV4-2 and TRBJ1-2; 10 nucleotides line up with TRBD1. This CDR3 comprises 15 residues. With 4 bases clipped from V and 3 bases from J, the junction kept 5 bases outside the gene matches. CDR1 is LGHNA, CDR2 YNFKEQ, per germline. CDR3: CASSLGTGVHYGYTF. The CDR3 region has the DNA TGTGCCAGCAGCCTAGGGACAGGGGTTCACTATGGCTACACCTTC.

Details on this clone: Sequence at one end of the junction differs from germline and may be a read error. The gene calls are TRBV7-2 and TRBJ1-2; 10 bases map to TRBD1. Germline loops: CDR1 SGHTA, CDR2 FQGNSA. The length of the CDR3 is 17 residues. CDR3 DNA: TGTGCCAGCAGCTTATGGGGACAGGGGACCATTAACAATGGCTACACCTTC. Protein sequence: CASSLWGQGTINNGYTF.

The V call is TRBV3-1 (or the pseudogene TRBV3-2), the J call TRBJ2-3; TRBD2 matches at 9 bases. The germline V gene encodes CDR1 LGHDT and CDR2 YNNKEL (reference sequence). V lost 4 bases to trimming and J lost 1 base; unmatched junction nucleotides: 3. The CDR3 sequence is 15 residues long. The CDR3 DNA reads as TGTGCCAGCAGCCGGCAGCGGGAGGGCACAGATACGCAGTATTTT. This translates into CASSRQREGTDTQYF.

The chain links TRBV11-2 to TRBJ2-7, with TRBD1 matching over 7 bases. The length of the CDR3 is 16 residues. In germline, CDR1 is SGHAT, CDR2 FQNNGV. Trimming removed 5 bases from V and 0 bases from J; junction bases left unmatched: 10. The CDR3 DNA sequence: TGTGCCAGCAGCCTAATACCGGGACAGAACTCCTACGAGCAGTACTTC. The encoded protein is CASSLIPGQNSYEQYF.

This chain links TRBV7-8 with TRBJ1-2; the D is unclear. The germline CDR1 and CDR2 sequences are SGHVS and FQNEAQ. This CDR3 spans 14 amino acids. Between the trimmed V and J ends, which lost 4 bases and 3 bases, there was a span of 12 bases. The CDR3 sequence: CASSSPYGYYGYTF. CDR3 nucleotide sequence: TGTGCCAGCAGCTCCCCGTACGGGTACTATGGCTACACCTTC.

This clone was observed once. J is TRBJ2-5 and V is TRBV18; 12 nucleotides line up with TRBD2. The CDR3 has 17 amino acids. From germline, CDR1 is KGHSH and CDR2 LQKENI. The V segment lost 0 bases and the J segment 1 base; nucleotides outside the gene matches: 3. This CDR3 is CASSPPMTSGGQETQYF. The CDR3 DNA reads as TGTGCCAGCTCACCACCTATGACTAGCGGGGGCCAAGAGACCCAGTACTTC. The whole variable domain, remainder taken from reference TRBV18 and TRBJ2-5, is NAGVMQNPRHLVRRRGQEARLRCSPMKGHSHVYWYRQLPEEGLKFMVYLQKENIIDESGMPKERFSAEFPKEGPSILRIQQVVRGDSAAYFCASSPPMTSGGQETQYFGPGTRLLVL.

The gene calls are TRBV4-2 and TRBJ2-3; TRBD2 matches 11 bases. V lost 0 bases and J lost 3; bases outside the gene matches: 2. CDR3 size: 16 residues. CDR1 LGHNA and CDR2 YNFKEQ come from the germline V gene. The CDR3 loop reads CASSQDPSGGTDTQYF. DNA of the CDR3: TGTGCCAGCAGCCAAGACCCTAGCGGGGGGACAGATACGCAGTATTTT.

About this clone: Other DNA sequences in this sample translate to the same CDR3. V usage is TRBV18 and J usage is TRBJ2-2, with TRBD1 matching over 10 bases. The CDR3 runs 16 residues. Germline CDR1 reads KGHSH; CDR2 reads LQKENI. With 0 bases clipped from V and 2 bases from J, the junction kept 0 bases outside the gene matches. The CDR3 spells CASSPPTGGNTGELFF. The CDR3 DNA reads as TGTGCCAGCTCACCACCGACAGGGGGCAACACCGGGGAGCTGTTTTTT.

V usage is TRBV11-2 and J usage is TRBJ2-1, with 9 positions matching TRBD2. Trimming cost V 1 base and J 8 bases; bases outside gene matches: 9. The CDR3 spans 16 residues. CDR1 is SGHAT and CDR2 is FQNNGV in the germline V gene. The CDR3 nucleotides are TGTGCCAGCAGCTTAGTGGTAGCGGGAGTGGGGGATGAGCAGTTCTTC. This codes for CASSLVVAGVGDEQFF.

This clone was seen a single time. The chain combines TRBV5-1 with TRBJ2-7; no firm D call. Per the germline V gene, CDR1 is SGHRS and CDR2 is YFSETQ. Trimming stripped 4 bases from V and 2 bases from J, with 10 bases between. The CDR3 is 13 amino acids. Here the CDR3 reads CASSTPDTYEQYF. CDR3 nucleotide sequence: TGCGCCAGCAGCACCCCCGACACCTACGAGCAGTACTTC.

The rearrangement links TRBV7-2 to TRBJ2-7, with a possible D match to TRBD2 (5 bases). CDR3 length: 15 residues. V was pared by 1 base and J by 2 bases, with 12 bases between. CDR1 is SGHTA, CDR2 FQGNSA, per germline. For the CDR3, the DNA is TGTGCCAGCAGCTTAGGTCCGGACTCTACCTACGAGCAGTACTTC. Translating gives CASSLGPDSTYEQYF.